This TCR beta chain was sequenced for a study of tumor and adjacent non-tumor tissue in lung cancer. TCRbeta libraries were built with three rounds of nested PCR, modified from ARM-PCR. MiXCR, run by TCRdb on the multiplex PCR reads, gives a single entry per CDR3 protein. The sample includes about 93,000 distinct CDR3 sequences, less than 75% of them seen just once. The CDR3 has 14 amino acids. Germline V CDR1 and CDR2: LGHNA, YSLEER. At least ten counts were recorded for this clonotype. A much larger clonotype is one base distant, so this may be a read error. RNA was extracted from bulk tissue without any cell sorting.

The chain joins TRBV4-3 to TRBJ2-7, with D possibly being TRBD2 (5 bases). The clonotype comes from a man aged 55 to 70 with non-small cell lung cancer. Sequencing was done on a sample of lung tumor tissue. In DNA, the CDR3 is TGCACCAGCAGCCAAGATATCGGAGACTATGAGCAGTACTTC. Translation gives CTSSQDIGDYEQYF.